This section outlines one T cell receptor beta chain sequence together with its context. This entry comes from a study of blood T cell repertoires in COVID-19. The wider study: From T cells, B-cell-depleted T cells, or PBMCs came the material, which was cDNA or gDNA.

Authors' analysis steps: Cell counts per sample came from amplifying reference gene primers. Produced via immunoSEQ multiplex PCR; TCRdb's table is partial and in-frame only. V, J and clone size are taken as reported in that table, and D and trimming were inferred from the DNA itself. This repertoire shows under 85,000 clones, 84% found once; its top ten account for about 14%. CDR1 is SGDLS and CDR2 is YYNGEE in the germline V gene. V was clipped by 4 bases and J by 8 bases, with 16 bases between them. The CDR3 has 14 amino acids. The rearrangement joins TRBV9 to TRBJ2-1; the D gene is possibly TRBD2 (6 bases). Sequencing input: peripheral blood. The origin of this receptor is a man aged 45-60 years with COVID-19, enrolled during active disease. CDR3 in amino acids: CASSPGEIKDEQFF. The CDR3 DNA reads TGTGCCAGCAGCCCGGGGGAAATCAAGGATGAGCAGTTCTTC.